These 29 T cell receptor beta chains came from one sample sequenced in a study of T-cell memory formation after mild COVID-19. One entry per CDR3 protein results from TCRdb running MiXCR on the 5' RACE reads. Here the sample spans roughly 220,000 distinct CDR3 sequences, 7.5% to 10% being singletons. Sequencing was done on a sample of PBMCs or a T cell subset sorted from them (not recorded which). These receptors were taken from a man aged 18 to 30 who had mild COVID-19 (a few samples of this study predate the infection). Cell type and time point are not known.

V gene TRBV12-3 or TRBV12-4 combines with J gene TRBJ2-5, with no clear D. V lost 2 bases to trimming and J lost 5 bases, with 9 bases between them. This CDR3 region has 13 residues. The CDR3 region is CASSLKPRETQYF. As DNA, the CDR3 is TGTGCCAGCAGTTTAAAGCCGCGCGAGACCCAGTACTTC.

This clonotype appeared a few times. At one end, the junction sequence differs from germline, possibly due to a read error. The chain links TRBV6-2 or TRBV6-3 to TRBJ1-4; 7 nucleotides align to TRBD1. There are 16 residues in the CDR3. CDR1 is MNHEY and CDR2 is SVGEGT in the germline V gene. Here the CDR3 DNA reads TGTGCCAGCAGTTACGGAGGCTCAGGGGGGCATGAAAAGCTGTTTTTT. It yields the protein CASSYGGSGGHEKLFF.

This chain uses TRBV18 with TRBJ2-7; 7 nucleotides match TRBD1. The CDR3 loop spans 14 amino acids. CDR1 is KGHSH, CDR2 LQKENI, per germline. The junction had 6 bases not matched to a gene; V was cut back by 5 bases and J by 2 bases. This CDR3 reads CASSRRQGTYEQYV. CDR3 nucleotide sequence: TGTGCCAGCTCAAGGAGACAGGGAACCTACGAGCAGTACGTC.

V usage is TRBV6-1 and J usage is TRBJ1-4; no reliable D call. In germline, CDR1 is MNHNS, CDR2 SASEGT. CDR3 length: 14 amino acids. The V and J ends lost 6 bases and 7 bases respectively, with 15 bases between them. CDR3 nucleotides: TGTGCCAGCAGCCCCTGGCAGGCGGTTGAAAAACTGTTTTTT. This codes for CASSPWQAVEKLFF.

The CDR3 protein is CASKRTASSYNEQFF. CDR3 in DNA: TGTGCCAGCAAGAGGACGGCTAGCTCCTACAATGAGCAGTTCTTC. The chain couples TRBV2 to TRBJ2-1; D is unresolved. Trimming took 7 bases from V and 0 from J, leaving 13 bases between them. From germline, CDR1 is SNHLY and CDR2 FYNNEI. The CDR3 totals 15 residues.

This clonotype has just a few counts. The rearrangement joins TRBV27 to TRBJ1-4, with D possibly matching TRBD1 (6 bases). The CDR3 sequence is 13 residues long. Between the trimmed V and J ends, which lost 1 base and 13 bases, there was a span of 13 bases. Germline V gives CDR1 MNHEY, CDR2 SMNVEV (reference sequence). The CDR3 reads CASSLFGGHGLFF. The CDR3 nucleotides are TGTGCCAGCAGTTTATTTGGGGGGCACGGACTGTTTTTT.

The chain recombines TRBV25-1 with TRBJ2-2; D may be TRBD2 (6 bases). The CDR3 contains 16 residues. V shed 5 bases and J shed 0 bases, with 13 bases lying between them. The germline V gene encodes CDR1 MGHDK and CDR2 SYGVNS. CDR3 protein: CASSRRGYANTGELFF. For the CDR3, the DNA is TGTGCCAGCAGTCGTCGGGGGTACGCGAACACCGGGGAGCTGTTTTTT.

V gene TRBV3-1 combines with J gene TRBJ2-5, with 11 bases identical to TRBD2. With 4 bases clipped from V and 5 bases from J, the junction kept 6 bases outside the gene matches. Germline lookup yields CDR1 LGHDT and CDR2 YNNKEL (reference sequence). The CDR3 has 15 amino acids. The CDR3 loop is CASSRALAGAETQYF. The CDR3 DNA reads as TGTGCCAGCAGCCGTGCACTAGCGGGGGCGGAGACCCAGTACTTC.

This clonotype turned up a few times. This rearrangement joins TRBV7-3 to TRBJ2-5, with D unclear. The CDR3 runs 13 residues. Trimming shortened V by 3 bases and J by 0 bases, and 5 bases separated the two germline ends. Germline V gene lookup returns CDR1 SGHTA and CDR2 FQGTGA. Written as DNA, the CDR3 is TGTGCCAGCAGCTTCCGAAACCAAGAGACCCAGTACTTC. As protein: CASSFRNQETQYF.

This chain uses TRBV6-6 with TRBJ1-4; 8 nucleotides match TRBD1. The CDR3 runs 14 residues. The germline V gene encodes CDR1 MNHNY and CDR2 SVGAGI (reference sequence). V lost 6 bases and J lost 8; bases outside the gene matches: 8. The CDR3 DNA is TGTGCCAGCAGACCCCAGGGGGCAGGAGAAAAACTGTTTTTT. Protein product: CASRPQGAGEKLFF.

The chain recombines TRBV10-3 with TRBJ2-1; TRBD2 agrees at 13 bases. This CDR3 is 15 amino acids long. Germline CDR1 reads ENHRY; CDR2 reads SYGVKD. The V segment lost 6 bases and the J segment 7 bases; nucleotides outside the gene matches: 6. The CDR3 loop reads CAIRGLAGLGNEQFF. In DNA form, the CDR3 reads TGTGCCATCAGGGGACTAGCGGGGCTGGGGAATGAGCAGTTCTTC.

This clonotype was counted ten times or more. V is TRBV5-6 and J is TRBJ2-5, with D unresolved. The V gene's germline CDR1 is SGHDT and CDR2 YYEEEE. V lost 4 bases, J lost 5 bases, and 9 bases lay in between. The CDR3 is 12 amino acids. The CDR3 DNA is TGTGCCAGCAGCGGGGTGGGGGAGACCCAGTACTTC. Translated: CASSGVGETQYF.

CDR3 protein: CASSFSVDQETQYF. The CDR3 DNA sequence: TGTGCCAGCAGCTTCTCAGTAGACCAAGAGACCCAGTACTTC. The gene calls are TRBV7-2 and TRBJ2-5, with D unclear. V lost 3 bases to trimming and J lost 0 bases, with 8 bases between them. Looked up from germline, CDR1 is SGHTA and CDR2 is FQGNSA. The CDR3 sequence is 14 residues long. The variable domain in full, with the rest retrieved from reference TRBV7-2 and TRBJ2-5, is GAGVSQSPSNKVTEKGKDVELRCDPISGHTALYWYRQSLGQGLEFLIYFQGNSAPDKSGLPSDRFSAERTGGSVSTLTIQRTQQEDSAVYLCASSFSVDQETQYFGPGTRLLVL.

This clonotype showed up just a few times. The V gene is TRBV6-1, the J gene TRBJ2-7, with 10 bases aligning to TRBD2. The V gene's germline CDR1 is MNHNS and CDR2 SASEGT. V lost 2 bases and J lost 4; bases outside the gene matches: 5. This CDR3 comprises 15 residues. The CDR3 DNA reads as TGTGCCAGCAGTGAAATGGCTAGCGGGGGTTACGAGCAGTACGTC. Its translation: CASSEMASGGYEQYV.

This clonotype was seen repeatedly, ten times or more. CDR3 nucleotide sequence: TGTGCCAGCAGTTTGGACAGGTGGTCACCCCTCCACTTT. Translation gives CASSLDRWSPLHF. The genes are TRBV12-3 or TRBV12-4 and TRBJ1-6; 7 nucleotides match TRBD1. V gave up 3 bases and J gave up 10 bases; unmatched junction bases: 3. This CDR3 has 13 amino acids.

This clonotype has at least ten counts. V and J are TRBV4-1 and TRBJ1-4; 9 bases match TRBD1. In germline, CDR1 is MGHRA, CDR2 YSYEKL. This CDR3 is built from 16 residues. Trimming at V came to 3 bases and at J to 10 bases, leaving 12 bases not matched to a gene. In DNA, the CDR3 is TGCGCCAGCAGCCACCACTCTACAGGGGGCGACGGAAAACTGTTTTTT. Translated, it gives CASSHHSTGGDGKLFF.

The chain employs TRBV25-1 and TRBJ1-1; tentative D call: TRBD1 (5 bases). Germline CDR1 MGHDK, CDR2 SYGVNS. This CDR3 contains 13 residues. Trimming removed 5 bases from V and 4 bases from J, with 11 bases in between. CDR3 sequence (DNA): TGTGCCAGCAGTAAAGGGGCCGGCACTGAAGCTTTCTTT. Its translation: CASSKGAGTEAFF.

This chain uses TRBV7-2 with TRBJ1-1, with D possibly matching TRBD1 (5 bases). Trimming left V 5 bases short and J 5 bases short, with 21 bases between. Germline-derived CDR1 and CDR2 are SGHTA and FQGNSA. The CDR3 totals 16 residues. The CDR3 coding sequence is TGTGCCAGCAGCCCCGGGGCAGAGAAGGTGGTGACTGAAGCTTTCTTT. Its protein is CASSPGAEKVVTEAFF.

This clonotype was seen many times. The chain has TRBV28 and TRBJ1-3, with unresolved D. Germline CDR1 reads MDHEN; CDR2 reads SYDVKM. The CDR3 covers 14 residues. V dropped 3 bases and J dropped 1 base, with 7 bases sitting between them. Written as DNA, the CDR3 is TGTGCCAGCAGTTTCGACCGATCTGGAAACACCATATATTTT. This translates into CASSFDRSGNTIYF.

This chain joins TRBV4-3 and TRBJ1-3; D may be TRBD1 (5 bases). The V gene lost 0 bases and the J gene lost 4 bases, with 7 bases spanning the gap. The CDR3 sequence is 14 residues long. In germline, CDR1 is LGHNA, CDR2 YSLEER. The CDR3 is CASSQDWGGNTIYF. DNA of the CDR3: TGCGCCAGCAGCCAAGACTGGGGCGGAAACACCATATATTTT.

This clonotype came up a few times. The J gene is TRBJ2-5, the V gene TRBV7-2; D is unresolved. Trimming shortened V by 1 base and J by 1 base, and 16 bases separated the two germline ends. This CDR3 is built from 17 residues. CDR1 is SGHTA and CDR2 is FQGNSA in the germline V gene. Here the CDR3 DNA reads TGTGCCAGCAGCTTAGAAAATCCGATCTGGGCCCAAGAGACCCAGTACTTC. Residues: CASSLENPIWAQETQYF. Full variable domain (missing parts from reference TRBV7-2 and TRBJ2-5): GAGVSQSPSNKVTEKGKDVELRCDPISGHTALYWYRQSLGQGLEFLIYFQGNSAPDKSGLPSDRFSAERTGGSVSTLTIQRTQQEDSAVYLCASSLENPIWAQETQYFGPGTRLLVL.

CDR3 loop: CASSVVPDNSPLHF. DNA of the CDR3: TGTGCCAGCAGCGTAGTCCCTGATAATTCACCCCTCCACTTT. This chain connects TRBV9 to TRBJ1-6, with D unresolved. The CDR3 sequence is 14 residues long. V shed 0 bases and J shed 5 bases, with 6 bases lying between them. Germline CDR1 and CDR2: SGDLS and YYNGEE.

The J gene is TRBJ1-2, the V gene TRBV6-1, with no clear D. The length of the CDR3 is 15 residues. V gave up 1 base and J gave up 4 bases, with 13 bases separating them. Per germline, CDR1 MNHNS and CDR2 SASEGT. Here the CDR3 DNA reads TGTGCCAGCAGTGAAGGGGCGGGCCCCGGCTATGGCTACACCTTC. Translation gives CASSEGAGPGYGYTF.

This clonotype was picked up a small number of times. The chain uses TRBV15 and TRBJ2-5; D ambiguous. V dropped 4 bases and J dropped 1 base, with 7 bases sitting between them. Germline V CDR1 and CDR2: LNHNV, YYDKDF (reference sequence). The CDR3 totals 13 residues. This CDR3 reads CATSKAPQETQYF. DNA of the CDR3: TGTGCCACCAGCAAAGCGCCCCAAGAGACCCAGTACTTC.

This sequence joins TRBV7-8 and TRBJ2-7; 10 bases align to TRBD2. Trimming removed 5 bases from V and 2 bases from J; junction bases left unmatched: 0. Germline CDR1 is SGHVS and CDR2 is FQNEAQ. This CDR3 is 13 amino acids long. The CDR3 nucleotides are TGTGCCAGCAGCGGACTAGCGGCCTACGAGCAGTACGTC. Translation gives CASSGLAAYEQYV.

The chain couples TRBV10-3 to TRBJ2-3; D unresolved. Germline V gene sequence: CDR1 ENHRY, CDR2 SYGVKD. This CDR3 is built from 13 residues. With 2 bases removed from V and 2 bases from J, the gap between germline ends came to 5 bases. The CDR3 region has the DNA TGTGCCATCAGTGAGCAAGACACAGATACGCAGTATTTT. It translates to CAISEQDTDTQYF.

This clonotype was recorded at least ten times. The chain carries TRBV5-1 and TRBJ2-3; tentative D call: TRBD1 (5 bases). The germline V gene encodes CDR1 SGHRS and CDR2 YFSETQ. This CDR3 is 14 amino acids long. V gave up 4 bases and J gave up 0 bases, with 9 bases separating them. CDR3: CASSVGRSTDTQYF. DNA for the CDR3: TGCGCCAGCAGCGTGGGGCGGAGCACAGATACGCAGTATTTT.

This clonotype came up a few times. The V call is TRBV5-1, the J call TRBJ2-1, with TRBD1 matching 7 bases. V shed 4 bases, J shed 6 bases, and the junction held 13 bases outside the gene matches. The CDR3 length is 16 residues. Germline V CDR1 and CDR2: SGHRS, YFSETQ. DNA of the CDR3: TGCGCCAGCAGCCCCGCGGACAGGCGGATCGTCAATGAGCAGTTCTTC. It codes for CASSPADRRIVNEQFF.

This clonotype was seen a few times. The chain recombines TRBV2 with TRBJ1-6; D might be TRBD1 (5 bases). V shed 4 bases and J shed 9 bases, with 19 bases lying between them. This CDR3 is 16 amino acids long. Germline values: CDR1 SNHLY, CDR2 FYNNEI. In DNA form, the CDR3 reads TGTGCCAGCAGTGGAAATTGGGACCCCCGAGTTTCACCCCTCCACTTT. Amino acids: CASSGNWDPRVSPLHF.